These 6 T cell receptor beta chains were all obtained from the same sample, sequenced in a study of blood T cell repertoires in COVID-19. This table comes from immunoSEQ multiplex PCR, and its TCRdb copy is limited to in-frame clones, with some not included. The sample consists of 250,000 or so clones, approximately 84% of them appearing once. What was sequenced was peripheral blood. The receptors derive from a man aged 50-59 years with acute or convalescent COVID-19.

The CDR3 reads CASRVQDRHTEAFF. CDR3 nucleotide sequence: TGTGCCAGCAGAGTCCAGGACAGGCACACTGAAGCTTTCTTT. The V gene is TRBV5-6, the J gene TRBJ1-1; 7 nucleotides line up with TRBD1. Germline CDR1 is SGHDT and CDR2 is YYEEEE. This CDR3 contains 14 residues. Trimming at V came to 5 bases and at J to 3 bases, leaving 7 bases not matched to a gene.

The chain recombines TRBV5-1 with TRBJ2-7; tentatively, D is TRBD1 (6 bases). Germline V CDR1 and CDR2: SGHRS, YFSETQ. V was pared by 2 bases and J by 3 bases, with 12 bases between. This CDR3 region has 14 residues. The CDR3: CASSFRTDDYEQYF. The CDR3 coding sequence is TGCGCCAGCAGCTTCCGGACAGACGACTACGAGCAGTACTTC.

CDR3 in DNA: TGTGCCAGCAGCATCTCAGGGGGTGAGTGGGAGACCCAGTACTTC. Its protein is CASSISGGEWETQYF. The genes are TRBV6-5 and TRBJ2-5; 7 bases match TRBD1. V shed 6 bases, J shed 5 bases, and the junction held 12 bases outside the gene matches. The CDR3 loop spans 15 amino acids. The germline V gene encodes CDR1 MNHEY and CDR2 SVGAGI.

With respect to this clone: Other DNA sequences in this sample translate to the same CDR3. The rearrangement joins TRBV18 to TRBJ1-1; D is unclear. This CDR3 comprises 14 residues. V was cut by 2 bases and J by 1 base, with 8 bases left in between. Per germline, CDR1 KGHSH and CDR2 LQKENI. CDR3 coding DNA: TGTGCCAGCTCACCAACCCAGGAGAACACTGAAGCTTTCTTT. Translating it yields CASSPTQENTEAFF.

The V gene is TRBV28, the J gene TRBJ1-1; D call uncertain. The V gene's germline CDR1 is MDHEN and CDR2 SYDVKM. The CDR3 extends over 11 amino acids. The ends were cut back, 1 base at V and 7 bases at J, with 4 bases in the middle. The CDR3 spells CASSLYGEAFF. The CDR3 bases are TGTGCCAGCAGTTTATACGGTGAAGCTTTCTTT.

The chain has TRBV13 and TRBJ2-1, with 14 positions matching TRBD2. From germline, CDR1 is PRHDT and CDR2 FYEKMQ (reference sequence). The V gene end was trimmed by 3 bases and the J gene end by 4 bases; junction bases not matched to a gene: 11. The CDR3 contains 19 residues. CDR3 DNA sequence: TGTGCCAGCAGCTTTGCTACCGGGACTAGCGGGGGCCTTTACAATGAGCAGTTCTTC. It specifies CASSFATGTSGGLYNEQFF.